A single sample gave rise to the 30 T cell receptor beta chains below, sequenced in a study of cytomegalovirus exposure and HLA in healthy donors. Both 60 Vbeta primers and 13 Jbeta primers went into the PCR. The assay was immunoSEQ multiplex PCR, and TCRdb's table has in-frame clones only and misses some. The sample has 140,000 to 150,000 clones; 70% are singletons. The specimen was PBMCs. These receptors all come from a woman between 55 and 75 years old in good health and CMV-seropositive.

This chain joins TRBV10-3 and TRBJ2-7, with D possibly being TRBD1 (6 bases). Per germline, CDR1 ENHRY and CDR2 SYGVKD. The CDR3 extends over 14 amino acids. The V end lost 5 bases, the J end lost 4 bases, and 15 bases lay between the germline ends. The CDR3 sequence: CAISIMLDSYEQYF. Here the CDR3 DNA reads TGTGCCATCAGTATTATGCTGGACAGTTACGAGCAGTACTTC.

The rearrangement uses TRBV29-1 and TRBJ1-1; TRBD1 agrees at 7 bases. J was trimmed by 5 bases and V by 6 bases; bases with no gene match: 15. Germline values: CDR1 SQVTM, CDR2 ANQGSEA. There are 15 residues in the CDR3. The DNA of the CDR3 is TGCAGCGTGGGAGGCACAGGGGTAACGAGGACTGAAGCTTTCTTT. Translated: CSVGGTGVTRTEAFF.

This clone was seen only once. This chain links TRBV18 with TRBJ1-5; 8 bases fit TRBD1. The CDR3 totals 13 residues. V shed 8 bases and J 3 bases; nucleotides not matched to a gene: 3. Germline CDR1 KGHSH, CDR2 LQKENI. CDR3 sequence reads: CASRQGINQPQHF. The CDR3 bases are TGTGCCAGCCGACAGGGGATCAATCAGCCCCAGCATTTT.

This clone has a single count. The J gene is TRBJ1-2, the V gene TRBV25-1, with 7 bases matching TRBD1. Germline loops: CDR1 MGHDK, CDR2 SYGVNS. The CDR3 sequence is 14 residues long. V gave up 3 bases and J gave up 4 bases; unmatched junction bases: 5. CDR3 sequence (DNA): TGTGCCAGCAGTGACACACAGGGGTCCTATGGCTACACCTTC. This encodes CASSDTQGSYGYTF.

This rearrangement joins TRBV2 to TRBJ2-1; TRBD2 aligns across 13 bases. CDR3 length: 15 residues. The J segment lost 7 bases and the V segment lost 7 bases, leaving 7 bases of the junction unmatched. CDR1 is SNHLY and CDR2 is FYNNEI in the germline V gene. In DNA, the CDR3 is TGTGCCAGCACTCTACTAGCGGGAGGGCCGAATGAGCAGTTCTTC. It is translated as CASTLLAGGPNEQFF.

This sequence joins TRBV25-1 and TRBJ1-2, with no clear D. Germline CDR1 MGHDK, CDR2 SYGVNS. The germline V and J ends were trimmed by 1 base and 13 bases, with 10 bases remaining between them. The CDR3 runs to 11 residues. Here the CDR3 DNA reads TGTGCCAGCAGTGAATTGGAGGTCCGCACCTTC. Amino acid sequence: CASSELEVRTF.

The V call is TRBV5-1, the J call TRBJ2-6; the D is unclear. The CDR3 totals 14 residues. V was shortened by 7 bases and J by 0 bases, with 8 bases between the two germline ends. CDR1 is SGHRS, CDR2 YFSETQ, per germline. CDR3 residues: CASSDSSGANVLTF. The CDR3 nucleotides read TGCGCCAGCTCCGACTCCTCTGGGGCCAACGTCCTGACTTTC. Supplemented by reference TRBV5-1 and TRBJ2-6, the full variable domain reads KAGVTQTPRYLIKTRGQQVTLSCSPISGHRSVSWYQQTPGQGLQFLFEYFSETQRNKGNFPGRFSGRQFSNSRSEMNVSTLELGDSALYLCASSDSSGANVLTFGAGSRLTVL.

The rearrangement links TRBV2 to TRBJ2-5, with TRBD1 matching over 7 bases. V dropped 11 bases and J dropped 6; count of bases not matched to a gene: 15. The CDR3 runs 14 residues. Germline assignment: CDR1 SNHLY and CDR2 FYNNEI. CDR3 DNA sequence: TGTGCCGGCTCGACAGGGCCCGTAGGAAAGACCCAGTACTTC. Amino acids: CAGSTGPVGKTQYF.

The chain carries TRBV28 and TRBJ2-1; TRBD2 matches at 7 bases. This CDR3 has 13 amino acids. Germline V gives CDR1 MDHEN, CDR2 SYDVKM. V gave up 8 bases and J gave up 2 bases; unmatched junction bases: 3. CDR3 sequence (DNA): TGTGCCAGCGGCGGGAGAACCTACAATGAGCAGTTCTTC. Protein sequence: CASGGRTYNEQFF.

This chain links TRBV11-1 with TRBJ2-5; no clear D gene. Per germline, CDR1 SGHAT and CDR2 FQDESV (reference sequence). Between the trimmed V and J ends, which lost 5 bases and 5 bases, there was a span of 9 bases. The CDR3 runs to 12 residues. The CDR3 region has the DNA TGTGCCAGCAGCCGTCCCGGGGAGACCCAGTACTTC. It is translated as CASSRPGETQYF.

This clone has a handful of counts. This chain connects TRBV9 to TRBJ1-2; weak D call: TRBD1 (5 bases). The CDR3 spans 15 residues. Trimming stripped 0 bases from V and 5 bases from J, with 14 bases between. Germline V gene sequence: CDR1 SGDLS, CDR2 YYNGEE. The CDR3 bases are TGTGCCAGCAGCGTAGGGGTTGCTGGGGGGTATGGCTACACCTTC. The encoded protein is CASSVGVAGGYGYTF.

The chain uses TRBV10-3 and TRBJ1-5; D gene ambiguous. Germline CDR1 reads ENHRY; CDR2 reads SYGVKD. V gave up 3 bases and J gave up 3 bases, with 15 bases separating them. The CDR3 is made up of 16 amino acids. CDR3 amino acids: CAISERAGGSNQPQHF. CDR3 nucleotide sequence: TGTGCCATCAGTGAAAGGGCAGGAGGGTCCAATCAGCCCCAGCATTTT.

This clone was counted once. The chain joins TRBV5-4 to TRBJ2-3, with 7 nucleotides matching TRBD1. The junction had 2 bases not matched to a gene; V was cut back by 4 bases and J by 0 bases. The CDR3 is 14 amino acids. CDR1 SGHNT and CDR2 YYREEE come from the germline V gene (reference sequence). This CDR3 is CASSRDSSTDTQYF. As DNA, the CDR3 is TGTGCCAGCAGCCGGGACAGTAGCACAGATACGCAGTATTTT. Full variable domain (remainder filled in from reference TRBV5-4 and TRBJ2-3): ETGVTQSPTHLIKTRGQQVTLRCSSQSGHNTVSWYQQALGQGPQFIFQYYREEENGRGNFPPRFSGLQFPNYSSELNVNALELDDSALYLCASSRDSSTDTQYFGPGTRLTVL.

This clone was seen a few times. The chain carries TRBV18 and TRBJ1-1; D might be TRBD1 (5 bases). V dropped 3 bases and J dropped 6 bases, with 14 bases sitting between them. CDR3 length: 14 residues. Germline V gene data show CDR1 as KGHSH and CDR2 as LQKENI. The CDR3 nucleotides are TGTGCCAGCTCACCTCCGGGCCGGGGGGCTGAAGCTTTCTTT. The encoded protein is CASSPPGRGAEAFF.

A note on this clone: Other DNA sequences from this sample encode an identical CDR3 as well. The CDR3: CASSLGQTGNTIYF. As DNA, the CDR3 is TGTGCCAGCAGCCTGGGACAAACTGGAAACACCATATATTTT. J is TRBJ1-3 and V is TRBV5-6; maybe TRBD1 (6 bases). The V gene's germline CDR1 is SGHDT and CDR2 YYEEEE. The CDR3 consists of 14 residues. V was shortened by 4 bases and J by 2 bases, with 10 bases between the two germline ends.

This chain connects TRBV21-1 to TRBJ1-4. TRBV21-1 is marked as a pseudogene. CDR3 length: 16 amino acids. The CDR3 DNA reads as TGTGCCAGCAGCAAAGTTGGGACTCGGCCTAATGAAAAACTGTTTTTT. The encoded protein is CASSKVGTRPNEKLFF.

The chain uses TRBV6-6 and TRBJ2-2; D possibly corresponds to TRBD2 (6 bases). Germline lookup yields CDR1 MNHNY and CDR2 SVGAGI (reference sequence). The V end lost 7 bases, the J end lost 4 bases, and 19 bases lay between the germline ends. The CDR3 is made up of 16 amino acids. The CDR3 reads CASTRIGEAGTGELFF. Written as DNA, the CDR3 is TGTGCCAGCACCCGGATCGGGGAGGCGGGCACCGGGGAGCTGTTTTTT.

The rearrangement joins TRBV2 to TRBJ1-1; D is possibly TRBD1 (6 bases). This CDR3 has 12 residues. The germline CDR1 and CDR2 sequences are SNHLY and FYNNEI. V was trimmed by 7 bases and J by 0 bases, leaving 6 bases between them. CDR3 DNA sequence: TGTGCCAGCAACAGGGTGAACACTGAAGCTTTCTTT. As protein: CASNRVNTEAFF.

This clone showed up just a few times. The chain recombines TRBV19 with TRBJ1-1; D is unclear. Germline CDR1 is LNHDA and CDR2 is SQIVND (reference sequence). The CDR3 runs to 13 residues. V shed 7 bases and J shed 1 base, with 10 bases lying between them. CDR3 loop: CASTESKNTEAFF. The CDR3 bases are TGTGCCAGTACTGAGAGTAAGAACACTGAAGCTTTCTTT.

CDR3: CASSLKGQGTQYF. CDR3 DNA: TGTGCCAGCAGTTTGAAGGGTCAGGGGACCCAGTACTTC. V and J are TRBV28 and TRBJ2-5, with D perhaps TRBD1 (5 bases). The CDR3 covers 13 residues. Germline V gene sequence: CDR1 MDHEN, CDR2 SYDVKM. Trimming pared 3 bases from V and 7 bases from J, leaving 12 bases between.

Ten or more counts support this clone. The CDR3 loop reads CASSSGLAGTDTQYF. The CDR3 DNA sequence: TGCGCCAGCAGCTCAGGACTAGCTGGCACAGATACGCAGTATTTT. The chain couples TRBV5-1 to TRBJ2-3; 8 nucleotides align to TRBD2. Germline loops: CDR1 SGHRS, CDR2 YFSETQ. The V gene end was trimmed by 3 bases and the J gene end by 1 base; junction bases not matched to a gene: 4. The CDR3 length is 15 residues.

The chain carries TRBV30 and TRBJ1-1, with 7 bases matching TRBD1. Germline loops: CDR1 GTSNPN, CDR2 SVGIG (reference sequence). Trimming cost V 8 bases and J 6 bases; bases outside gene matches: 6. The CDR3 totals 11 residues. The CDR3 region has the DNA TGTGCCCGCCACGACAGGGCTGAAGCTTTCTTT. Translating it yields CARHDRAEAFF.

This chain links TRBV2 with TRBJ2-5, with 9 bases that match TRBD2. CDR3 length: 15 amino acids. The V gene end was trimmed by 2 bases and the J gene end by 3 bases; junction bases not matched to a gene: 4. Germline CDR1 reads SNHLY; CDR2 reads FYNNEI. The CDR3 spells CASSEMVAGEETQYF. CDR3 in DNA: TGTGCCAGCAGTGAAATGGTAGCGGGAGAAGAGACCCAGTACTTC.

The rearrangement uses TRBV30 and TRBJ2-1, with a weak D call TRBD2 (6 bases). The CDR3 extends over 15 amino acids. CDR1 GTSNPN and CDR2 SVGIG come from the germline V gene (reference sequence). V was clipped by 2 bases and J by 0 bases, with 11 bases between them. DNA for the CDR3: TGTGCCTGGAGTAAGGAGCGGGCCTCCTACAATGAGCAGTTCTTC. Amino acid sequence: CAWSKERASYNEQFF.

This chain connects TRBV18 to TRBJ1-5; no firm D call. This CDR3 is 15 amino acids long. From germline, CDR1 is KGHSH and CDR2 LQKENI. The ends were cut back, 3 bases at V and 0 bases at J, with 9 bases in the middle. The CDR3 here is CASSPEDLSNQPQHF. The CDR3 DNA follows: TGTGCCAGCTCACCCGAGGATCTTAGCAATCAGCCCCAGCATTTT.

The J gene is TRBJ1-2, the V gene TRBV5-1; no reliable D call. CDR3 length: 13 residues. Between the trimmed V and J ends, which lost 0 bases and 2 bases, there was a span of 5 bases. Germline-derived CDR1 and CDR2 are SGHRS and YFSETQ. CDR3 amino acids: CASSLGGNYGYTF. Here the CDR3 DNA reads TGCGCCAGCAGCTTGGGAGGGAACTATGGCTACACCTTC.

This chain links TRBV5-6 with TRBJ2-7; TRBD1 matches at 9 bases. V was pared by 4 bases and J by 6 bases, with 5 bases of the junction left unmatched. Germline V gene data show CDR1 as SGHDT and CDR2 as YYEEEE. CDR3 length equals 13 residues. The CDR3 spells CASSGTGPGEQYF. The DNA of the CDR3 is TGTGCCAGCAGCGGGACAGGGCCCGGCGAGCAGTACTTC.

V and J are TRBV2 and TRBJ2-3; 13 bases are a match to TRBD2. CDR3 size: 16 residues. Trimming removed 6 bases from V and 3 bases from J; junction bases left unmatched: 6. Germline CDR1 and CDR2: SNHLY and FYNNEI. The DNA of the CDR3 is TGTGCCAGCAGCCATAGGACTAGCGGGAGAACAGATACGCAGTATTTT. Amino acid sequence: CASSHRTSGRTDTQYF.

The CDR3 is CASSPQTNEQYF. The CDR3 bases are TGTGCCAGCAGCCCACAGACAAACGAGCAGTACTTC. The V call is TRBV11-1, the J call TRBJ2-7; D not resolved. From germline, CDR1 is SGHAT and CDR2 FQDESV (reference sequence). Trimming removed 5 bases at V and 5 bases at J, with 10 bases between. The length of the CDR3 is 12 residues.

The CDR3 DNA sequence: TGCGCCAGCAGCCAACCGGGACAGGGGGCAGAGGAGCAGTACTTC. It translates to CASSQPGQGAEEQYF. The chain has TRBV4-1 and TRBJ2-7, with 12 bases aligning to TRBD1. The germline gives CDR1 MGHRA, CDR2 YSYEKL. This CDR3 region has 15 residues. After removal of 2 bases from V and 7 bases from J, the junction contained 6 bases not matched to a gene.